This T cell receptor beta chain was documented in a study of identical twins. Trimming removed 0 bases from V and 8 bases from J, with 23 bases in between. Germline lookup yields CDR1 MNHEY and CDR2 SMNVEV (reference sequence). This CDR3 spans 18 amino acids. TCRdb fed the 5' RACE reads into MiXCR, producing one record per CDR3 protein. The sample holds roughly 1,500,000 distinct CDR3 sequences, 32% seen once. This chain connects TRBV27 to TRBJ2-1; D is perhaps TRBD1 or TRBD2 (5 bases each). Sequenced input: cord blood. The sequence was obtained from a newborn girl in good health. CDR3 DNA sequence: TGTGCCAGCAGTTTATCGAGCCCGATCGGGGCGTTGGCTTATGAGCAGTTCTTC. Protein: CASSLSSPIGALAYEQFF.